The 29 T cell receptor beta chains below all came from one sample that was sequenced in a study of T cells in Graves' hyperthyroidism and ophthalmopathy. It was RNA transcripts that yielded the amplified TCR beta CDR3 regions. HTBI primers were the set used in a first-round RT-PCR of the TCR CDR3. TCRdb ran MiXCR on the multiplex PCR reads and lists one entry per CDR3 protein. The data hold hundreds of thousands of distinct CDR3 sequences, with about 17% observed a single time. Sequencing was performed on blood. The receptor source for this set is a woman aged 25 to 39 with Graves' hyperthyroidism.

The chain joins TRBV20-1 to TRBJ2-5, with a possible D match to TRBD2 (6 bases). The CDR3 is made up of 15 amino acids. The germline V gene encodes CDR1 DFQATT and CDR2 SNEGSKA (reference sequence). V lost 1 base, J lost 5 bases, and 17 bases lay in between. The CDR3 loop reads CSARARTTLSETQYF. The CDR3 DNA sequence: TGCAGTGCTAGAGCCCGGACTACCCTCTCTGAGACCCAGTACTTC.

CDR3 coding DNA: TGTGCCAGCGCTGACCAAAGAAAGGACGAGCAGTACTTC. Protein product: CASADQRKDEQYF. The chain couples TRBV27 to TRBJ2-7; D is unresolved. This CDR3 contains 13 residues. V lost 8 bases and J lost 5, with 16 bases in between. Germline V lookup: CDR1 MNHEY, CDR2 SMNVEV (reference sequence).

The chain couples TRBV6-2 or TRBV6-3 to TRBJ2-2; 7 bases map to TRBD1. This CDR3 has 16 residues. V shed 2 bases, J shed 4 bases, and the junction held 7 bases outside the gene matches. Looked up from germline, CDR1 is MNHEY and CDR2 is SVGEGT. Here the CDR3 reads CASSYAEQGLTGELFF. As DNA, the CDR3 is TGTGCCAGCAGTTACGCGGAACAGGGGCTCACCGGGGAGCTGTTTTTT.

In this sample, this clonotype turned up many times. This chain links TRBV30 with TRBJ2-7; 8 bases map to TRBD1. CDR3 length: 16 amino acids. The germline V gene has CDR1 GTSNPN and CDR2 SVGIG (reference sequence). V was pared by 1 base and J by 4 bases, with 12 bases of the junction left unmatched. CDR3 in DNA: TGTGCCTGGAGTGCCCCTCGGACAGGGCGTATTTACGAGCAGTACTTC. Its protein product is CAWSAPRTGRIYEQYF. The variable domain in full, completed from reference TRBV30 and TRBJ2-7, reads SQTIHQWPATLVQPVGSPLSLECTVEGTSNPNLYWYRQAAGRGLQLLFYSVGIGQISSEVPQNLSASRPQDRQFILSSKKLLLSDSGFYLCAWSAPRTGRIYEQYFGPGTRLTVT.

The chain employs TRBV30 and TRBJ1-2, with D unclear. V gave up 4 bases and J gave up 8 bases, with 17 bases separating them. The CDR3 sequence is 13 residues long. Germline V CDR1 and CDR2: GTSNPN, SVGIG (reference sequence). This CDR3 is CAWTPKGSIGYTF. CDR3 nucleotide sequence: TGTGCCTGGACCCCAAAAGGGTCGATCGGCTACACCTTC.

This clonotype was observed a few times. V and J are TRBV4-1 and TRBJ2-1; the D call may be TRBD1 or TRBD2 (5 bases each). Germline V gives CDR1 MGHRA, CDR2 YSYEKL. The CDR3 runs 16 residues. Between the trimmed V and J ends, which lost 1 base and 4 bases, there was a span of 14 bases. CDR3 sequence: CASSQGGTPAYNEQFF. The DNA of the CDR3 is TGCGCCAGCAGCCAAGGAGGGACCCCAGCTTACAATGAGCAGTTCTTC.

The V gene is TRBV28, the J gene TRBJ1-5; tentatively, D is TRBD1 (5 bases). The CDR3 is 13 amino acids. Between the trimmed V and J ends, which lost 8 bases and 6 bases, there was a span of 14 bases. CDR1 is MDHEN and CDR2 is SYDVKM in the germline V gene. CDR3 residues: CASPPSGGQPQHF. Written as DNA, the CDR3 is TGTGCCAGCCCTCCCTCTGGGGGTCAGCCCCAGCATTTT.

The rearrangement joins TRBV29-1 to TRBJ2-1; D is undetermined. CDR1 and CDR2 from the germline V gene are SQVTM and ANQGSEA. This CDR3 comprises 12 residues. V lost 4 bases, J lost 6 bases, and 10 bases lay in between. The chain's CDR3 is CSVVDWSNEQFF. CDR3 bases: TGCAGCGTTGTAGACTGGTCCAATGAGCAGTTCTTC.

This clonotype was seen repeatedly, ten times or more. V gene TRBV24-1 combines with J gene TRBJ1-1; 7 bases are shared with TRBD1. The CDR3 covers 15 residues. V was clipped by 2 bases and J by 2 bases; unmatched bases: 4. Germline CDR1 is KGHDR and CDR2 is SFDVKD. The DNA for the CDR3 is TGTGCCACCAGTGATTCGACAGGGCCAAACACTGAAGCTTTCTTT. Its translation: CATSDSTGPNTEAFF.

V is TRBV7-6 and J is TRBJ1-4; 7 bases map to TRBD1. CDR3 size: 14 residues. Germline CDR1 is SGHVS and CDR2 is FNYEAQ. V dropped 5 bases and J dropped 8; count of bases not matched to a gene: 8. The CDR3 sequence: CASSPTGIREKLFF. In nucleotides, the CDR3 is TGTGCCAGCAGCCCGACAGGGATTCGGGAAAAACTGTTTTTT.

This clonotype was found many times. This chain joins TRBV20-1 and TRBJ1-6; TRBD1 agrees at 10 bases. V trimming: 3 bases; J trimming: 10 bases; junction bases outside the gene matches: 12. Germline CDR1 and CDR2: DFQATT and SNEGSKA (reference sequence). This CDR3 is 16 amino acids long. The CDR3 loop reads CSASPGQGIYESPLHF. CDR3 DNA sequence: TGCAGTGCTAGCCCGGGACAGGGGATCTATGAATCACCCCTCCACTTT.

This clonotype was seen repeatedly, ten times or more. This chain uses TRBV6-1 with TRBJ2-7; TRBD1 matches at 7 bases. CDR1 and CDR2 (germline): MNHNS, SASEGT. The CDR3 extends over 16 amino acids. V gave up 2 bases and J gave up 0 bases; unmatched junction bases: 7. CDR3 DNA sequence: TGTGCCAGCAGTGAATACTCCGACAGGGACTCCTACGAGCAGTACTTC. Translation: CASSEYSDRDSYEQYF.

In this sample, this clonotype turned up a few times. V gene TRBV24-1 combines with J gene TRBJ2-2; D might be TRBD2 (6 bases). This CDR3 has 13 amino acids. The V end was cut by 5 bases, the J end by 4 bases, with 7 bases between. CDR1 is KGHDR and CDR2 is SFDVKD in the germline V gene. The CDR3 DNA follows: TGTGCCACCAGTGGCGGGGTCACCGGGGAGCTGTTTTTT. It is translated as CATSGGVTGELFF.

This clonotype was picked up a small number of times. The chain is built from TRBV7-9 and TRBJ1-1; D is unclear. Trimming left V 0 bases short and J 9 bases short, with 8 bases between. CDR1 is SEHNR and CDR2 is FQNEAQ in the germline V gene (reference sequence). The CDR3 spans 12 residues. CDR3: CASSLASMKAFF. The CDR3 nucleotides read TGTGCCAGCAGCTTAGCAAGTATGAAAGCTTTCTTT.

V usage is TRBV12-3 or TRBV12-4 and J usage is TRBJ2-1; TRBD2 matches 9 bases. V was clipped by 4 bases and J by 6 bases; unmatched bases: 4. CDR3 size: 14 residues. CDR3 coding DNA: TGTGCCAGCAGTTACGGGACTAGCTCCAATGAGCAGTTCTTC. Amino acids: CASSYGTSSNEQFF.

The table lists this clonotype with many counts. The chain couples TRBV3-1 to TRBJ1-2; D is unresolved. The CDR3 sequence is 14 residues long. CDR1 LGHDT and CDR2 YNNKEL come from the germline V gene (reference sequence). Trimming pared 3 bases from V and 4 bases from J, leaving 12 bases between. The CDR3 is CASSQELGIYGYTF. The CDR3 DNA reads TGTGCCAGCAGCCAGGAGTTGGGAATCTATGGCTACACCTTC.

About this clonotype: A single base separates this from a much larger clone, so it may be a read error. V usage is TRBV6-1 and J usage is TRBJ2-3; D gene uncertain. V was clipped by 0 bases and J by 7 bases, with 11 bases between them. Germline CDR1 reads MNHNS; CDR2 reads SASEGT. The CDR3 is 14 residues long. CDR3 region: CASSEAVTAYTQYF. The CDR3 DNA is TGTGCCAGCAGTGAAGCGGTGACCGCATATACGCAGTATTTT.

This clonotype was detected many times. The chain has TRBV7-2 and TRBJ2-3; 10 nucleotides align to TRBD2. V lost 1 base, J lost 4 bases, and 8 bases stayed unmatched. The CDR3 has 17 amino acids. The germline gives CDR1 SGHTA, CDR2 FQGNSA. The CDR3 DNA reads TGTGCCAGCAGCTTAGGATCCAAGCGGGAGGGGTCAGATACGCAGTATTTT. Protein sequence: CASSLGSKREGSDTQYF.

This clonotype was picked up many times. V is TRBV3-1 and J is TRBJ2-5, with no clear D. The CDR3 length is 12 residues. Germline V gene data show CDR1 as LGHDT and CDR2 as YNNKEL (reference sequence). Trimming took off 0 bases at V and 7 bases at J, with 6 bases between the two ends. The CDR3 DNA reads as TGTGCCAGCAGCCAAGAATTGGGGACCCAGTACTTC. The encoded protein is CASSQELGTQYF.

This clonotype showed up many times. The chain links TRBV6-1 to TRBJ2-7; maybe TRBD2 (5 bases). Germline assignment: CDR1 MNHNS and CDR2 SASEGT. V lost 7 bases and J lost 3, with 16 bases in between. The CDR3 sequence is 14 residues long. CDR3 protein: CASTLDRGIYEQYF. The CDR3 coding sequence is TGTGCCAGCACTTTAGATCGGGGAATCTACGAGCAGTACTTC.

The table lists this clonotype with many counts. The genes are TRBV28 and TRBJ2-7, with a weak D call TRBD2 (5 bases). Germline V gives CDR1 MDHEN, CDR2 SYDVKM. Trimming left V 6 bases short and J 4 bases short, with 28 bases between. This CDR3 spans 18 amino acids. DNA for the CDR3: TGTGCCAGCAGGTTTTCGGGAATTGTGAGGGATAGTGGGTACGAGCAGTACTTC. Amino acids: CASRFSGIVRDSGYEQYF. Based on the CDR3 plus reference TRBV28 and TRBJ2-7, the full variable domain is DVKVTQSSRYLVKRTGEKVFLECVQDMDHENMFWYRQDPGLGLRLIYFSYDVKMKEKGDIPEGYSVSREKKERFSLILESASTNQTSMYLCASRFSGIVRDSGYEQYFGPGTRLTVT.

This clonotype was counted only a few times. This chain connects TRBV11-2 to TRBJ1-3, with D perhaps matching TRBD1 (5 bases). V gave up 5 bases and J gave up 0 bases, with 8 bases separating them. Germline V CDR1 and CDR2: SGHAT, FQNNGV. The CDR3 covers 14 residues. The chain's CDR3 is CASSRQSSGNTIYF. The DNA of the CDR3 is TGTGCCAGCAGCCGACAGAGCTCTGGAAACACCATATATTTT.

This clonotype came up many times. The chain couples TRBV5-1 to TRBJ2-1; 15 positions agree with TRBD2. CDR3 length equals 18 residues. Trimming took 1 base from V and 7 from J; bases not matched to a gene: 9. Germline V gene sequence: CDR1 SGHRS, CDR2 YFSETQ. CDR3 in DNA: TGCGCCAGCAGCTTGTCGGGGACTAGCGGGAGGTTGGTAAATGAGCAGTTCTTC. It yields the protein CASSLSGTSGRLVNEQFF.

This clonotype was found many times. The V call is TRBV3-1, the J call TRBJ2-1; perhaps TRBD1 as D (5 bases). The V gene's germline CDR1 is LGHDT and CDR2 YNNKEL (reference sequence). Trimming took 4 bases from V and 3 from J, leaving 19 bases between them. The CDR3 extends over 17 amino acids. CDR3 region: CASSPGLVTGLYNEQFF. The CDR3 DNA follows: TGTGCCAGCAGCCCCGGTTTGGTTACAGGTCTCTACAATGAGCAGTTCTTC.

This clonotype appeared a few times. The chain employs TRBV20-1 and TRBJ2-3; D is unclear. Germline V gene data show CDR1 as DFQATT and CDR2 as SNEGSKA (reference sequence). This CDR3 spans 15 amino acids. V lost 3 bases and J lost 0, with 13 bases in between. The CDR3 here is CSASPLRPSTDTQYF. The CDR3 region has the DNA TGCAGTGCTAGCCCACTCCGGCCTAGCACAGATACGCAGTATTTT.

The chain joins TRBV7-3 to TRBJ2-2; the D is unclear. This CDR3 contains 12 residues. Trimming took off 5 bases at V and 7 bases at J, with 8 bases between the two ends. Germline lookup yields CDR1 SGHTA and CDR2 FQGTGA. The CDR3 DNA reads as TGTGCCAGCAGCCAGGAAATCGGGGAGCTGTTTTTT. Translating it yields CASSQEIGELFF.

Many counts were recorded for this clonotype. The gene calls are TRBV28 and TRBJ2-7, with 12 bases fitting TRBD2. J was trimmed by 0 bases and V by 5 bases; bases with no gene match: 17. Germline CDR1 and CDR2: MDHEN and SYDVKM. The CDR3 extends over 20 amino acids. CDR3 loop: CASSPSSGRESWGSSYEQYF. The CDR3 DNA follows: TGTGCCAGCAGTCCCTCTAGCGGGAGGGAGAGTTGGGGAAGCTCCTACGAGCAGTACTTC.

This clonotype was detected ten times or more. The chain recombines TRBV7-6 with TRBJ2-3, with D possibly being TRBD1 or TRBD2 (5 bases each). This CDR3 contains 14 residues. V dropped 5 bases and J dropped 3 bases, with 12 bases sitting between them. Germline CDR1 is SGHVS and CDR2 is FNYEAQ. CDR3 loop: CASSRDLNTDTQYF. DNA of the CDR3: TGTGCCAGCAGCCGGGACCTAAATACAGATACGCAGTATTTT.

The rearrangement uses TRBV4-2 and TRBJ2-7; no clear D. Trimming removed 0 bases from V and 0 bases from J, with 9 bases in between. CDR3 length equals 15 residues. Looked up from germline, CDR1 is LGHNA and CDR2 is YNFKEQ. The CDR3 nucleotides are TGTGCCAGCAGCCAAGACCAGGACGGCTCCTACGAGCAGTACTTC. It is translated as CASSQDQDGSYEQYF.